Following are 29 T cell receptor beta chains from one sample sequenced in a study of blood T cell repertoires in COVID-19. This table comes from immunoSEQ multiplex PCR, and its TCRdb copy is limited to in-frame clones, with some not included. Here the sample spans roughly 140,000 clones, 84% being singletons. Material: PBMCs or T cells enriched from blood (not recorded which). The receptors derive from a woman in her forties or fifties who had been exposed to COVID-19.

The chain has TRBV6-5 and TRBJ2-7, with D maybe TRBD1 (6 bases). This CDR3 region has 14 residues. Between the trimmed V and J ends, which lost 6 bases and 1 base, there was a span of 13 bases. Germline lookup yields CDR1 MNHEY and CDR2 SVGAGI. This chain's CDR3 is CASRPIGQSYEQYF. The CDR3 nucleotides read TGTGCCAGCAGACCTATCGGACAGTCCTACGAGCAGTACTTC.

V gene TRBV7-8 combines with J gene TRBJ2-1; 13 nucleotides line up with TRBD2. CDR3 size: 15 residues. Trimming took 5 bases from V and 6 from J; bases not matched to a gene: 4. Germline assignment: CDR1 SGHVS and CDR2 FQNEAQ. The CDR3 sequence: CASSRTSGSSNEQFF. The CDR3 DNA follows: TGTGCCAGCAGCCGGACTAGCGGGAGTAGCAATGAGCAGTTCTTC.

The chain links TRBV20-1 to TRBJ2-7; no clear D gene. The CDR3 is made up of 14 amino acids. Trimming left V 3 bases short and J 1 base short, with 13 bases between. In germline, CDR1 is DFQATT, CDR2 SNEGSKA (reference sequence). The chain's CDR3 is CSASPVTYSYEQYF. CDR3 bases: TGCAGTGCTAGTCCGGTCACCTATTCCTACGAGCAGTACTTC.

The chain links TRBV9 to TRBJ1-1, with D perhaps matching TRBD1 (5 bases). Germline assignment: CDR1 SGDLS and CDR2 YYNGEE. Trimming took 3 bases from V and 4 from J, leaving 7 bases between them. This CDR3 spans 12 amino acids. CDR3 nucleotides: TGTGCCAGCAGCGCCGGGGGCACTGAAGCTTTCTTT. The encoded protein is CASSAGGTEAFF. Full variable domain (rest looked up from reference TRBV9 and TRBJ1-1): DSGVTQTPKHLITATGQRVTLRCSPRSGDLSVYWYQQSLDQGLQFLIQYYNGEERAKGNILERFSAQQFPDLHSELNLSSLELGDSALYFCASSAGGTEAFFGQGTRLTVV.

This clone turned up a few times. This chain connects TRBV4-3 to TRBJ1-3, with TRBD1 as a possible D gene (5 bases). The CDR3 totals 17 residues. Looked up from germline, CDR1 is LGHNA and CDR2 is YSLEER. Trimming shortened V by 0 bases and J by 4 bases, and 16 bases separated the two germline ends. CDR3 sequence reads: CASSQDLRQTVGNTIYF. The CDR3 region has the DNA TGCGCCAGCAGCCAAGATCTAAGACAGACAGTCGGAAACACCATATATTTT.

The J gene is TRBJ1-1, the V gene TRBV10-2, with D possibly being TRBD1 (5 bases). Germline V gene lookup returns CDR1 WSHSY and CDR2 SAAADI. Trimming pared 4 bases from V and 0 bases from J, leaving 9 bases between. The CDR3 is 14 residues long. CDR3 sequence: CASSVGGLNTEAFF. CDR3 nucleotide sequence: TGCGCCAGCAGTGTGGGGGGATTGAACACTGAAGCTTTCTTT.

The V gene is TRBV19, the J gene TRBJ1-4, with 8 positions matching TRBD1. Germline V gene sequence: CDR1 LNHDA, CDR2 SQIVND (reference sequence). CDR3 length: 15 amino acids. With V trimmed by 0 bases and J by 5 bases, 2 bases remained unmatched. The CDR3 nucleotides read TGTGCCAGTAGTATAGATACAGGGGGAAATGAAAAACTGTTTTTT. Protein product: CASSIDTGGNEKLFF.

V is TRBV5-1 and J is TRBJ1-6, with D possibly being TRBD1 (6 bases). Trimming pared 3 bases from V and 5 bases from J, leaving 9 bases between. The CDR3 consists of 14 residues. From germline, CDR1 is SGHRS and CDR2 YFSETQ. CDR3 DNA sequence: TGCGCCAGCAGCTCAAGACAGGATAATTCACCCCTCCACTTT. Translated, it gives CASSSRQDNSPLHF.

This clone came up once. CDR3 DNA: TGTGCCAGTAGCCCCTCGCGGGGGTGGAACACTGAAGCTTTCTTT. Its translation: CASSPSRGWNTEAFF. V is TRBV19 and J is TRBJ1-1; perhaps TRBD1 as D (5 bases). The CDR3 has 15 residues. With 6 bases removed from V and 1 base from J, the gap between germline ends came to 15 bases. In germline, CDR1 is LNHDA, CDR2 SQIVND (reference sequence).

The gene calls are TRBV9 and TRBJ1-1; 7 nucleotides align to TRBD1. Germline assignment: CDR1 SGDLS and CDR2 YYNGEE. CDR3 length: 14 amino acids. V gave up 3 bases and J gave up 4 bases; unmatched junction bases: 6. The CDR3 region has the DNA TGTGCCAGCAGCGGGAGGGGGCCTAGCACTGAAGCTTTCTTT. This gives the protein CASSGRGPSTEAFF.

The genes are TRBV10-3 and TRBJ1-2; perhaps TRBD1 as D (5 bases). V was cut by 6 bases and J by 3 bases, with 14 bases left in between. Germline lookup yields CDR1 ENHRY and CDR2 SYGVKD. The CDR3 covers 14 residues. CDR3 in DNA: TGTGCCATCAGCCCGACAGCCGGTGACTATGGCTACACCTTC. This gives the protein CAISPTAGDYGYTF.

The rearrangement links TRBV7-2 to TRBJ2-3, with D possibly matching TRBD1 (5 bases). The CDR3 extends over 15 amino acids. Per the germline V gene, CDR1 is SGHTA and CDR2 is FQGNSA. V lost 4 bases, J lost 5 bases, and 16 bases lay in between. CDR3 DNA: TGTGCCAGCAGCTCGCCAGGGCTAGGCCGAGATACGCAGTATTTT. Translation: CASSSPGLGRDTQYF. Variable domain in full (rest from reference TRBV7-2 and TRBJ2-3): GAGVSQSPSNKVTEKGKDVELRCDPISGHTALYWYRQSLGQGLEFLIYFQGNSAPDKSGLPSDRFSAERTGGSVSTLTIQRTQQEDSAVYLCASSSPGLGRDTQYFGPGTRLTVL.

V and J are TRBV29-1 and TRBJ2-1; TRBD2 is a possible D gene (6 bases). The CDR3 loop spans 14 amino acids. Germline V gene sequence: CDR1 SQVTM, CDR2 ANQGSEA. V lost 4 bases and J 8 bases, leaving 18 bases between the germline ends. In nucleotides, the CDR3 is TGCAGCGTTGTTTGGGACTCGGGTATCCATGAGCAGTTCTTC. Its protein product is CSVVWDSGIHEQFF.

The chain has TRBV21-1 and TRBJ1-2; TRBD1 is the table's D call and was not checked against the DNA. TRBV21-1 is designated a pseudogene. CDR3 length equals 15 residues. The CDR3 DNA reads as TGTGCCAGCAGCAAATGCCCTCCCACAGGGAATGGCTACACCTTC. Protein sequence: CASSKCPPTGNGYTF.

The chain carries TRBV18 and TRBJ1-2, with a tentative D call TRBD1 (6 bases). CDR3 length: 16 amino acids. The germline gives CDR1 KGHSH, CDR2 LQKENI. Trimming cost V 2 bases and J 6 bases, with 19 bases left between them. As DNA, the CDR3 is TGTGCCAGCTCACCATACAAAGGGACAAGAAAAGATGGCTACACCTTC. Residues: CASSPYKGTRKDGYTF.

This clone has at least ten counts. CDR3 sequence reads: CAVSGQGADTQYF. The CDR3 DNA follows: TGTGCCGTATCAGGACAGGGGGCGGATACGCAGTATTTT. The J gene is TRBJ2-3, the V gene TRBV27; the match to TRBD1 covers 11 bases. Germline V gene sequence: CDR1 MNHEY, CDR2 SMNVEV (reference sequence). The J segment lost 6 bases and the V segment lost 11 bases, leaving 7 bases of the junction unmatched. The CDR3 has 13 amino acids.

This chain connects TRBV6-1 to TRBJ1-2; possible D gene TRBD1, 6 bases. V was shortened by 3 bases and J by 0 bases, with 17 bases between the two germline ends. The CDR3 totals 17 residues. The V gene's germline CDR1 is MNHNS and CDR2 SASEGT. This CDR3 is CASSDGTGLLANYGYTF. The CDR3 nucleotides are TGTGCCAGCAGTGATGGAACAGGGTTACTAGCTAACTATGGCTACACCTTC.

CDR3 amino acids: CASSFLAGGSYEQYF. CDR3 nucleotides: TGTGCCAGCAGCTTCCTAGCGGGGGGCTCCTACGAGCAGTACTTC. This chain uses TRBV7-9 with TRBJ2-7; 11 nucleotides align to TRBD2. There are 15 residues in the CDR3. The ends lost 3 bases at V and 0 bases at J; junction bases unmatched: 1. Germline lookup yields CDR1 SEHNR and CDR2 FQNEAQ (reference sequence).

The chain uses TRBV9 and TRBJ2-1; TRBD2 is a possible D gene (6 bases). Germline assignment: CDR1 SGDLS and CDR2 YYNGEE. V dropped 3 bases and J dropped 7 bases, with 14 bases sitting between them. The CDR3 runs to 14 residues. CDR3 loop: CASSEGLALNEQFF. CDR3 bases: TGTGCCAGCAGCGAGGGTCTAGCGTTAAATGAGCAGTTCTTC. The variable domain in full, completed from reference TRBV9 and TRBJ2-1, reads DSGVTQTPKHLITATGQRVTLRCSPRSGDLSVYWYQQSLDQGLQFLIQYYNGEERAKGNILERFSAQQFPDLHSELNLSSLELGDSALYFCASSEGLALNEQFFGPGTRLTVL.

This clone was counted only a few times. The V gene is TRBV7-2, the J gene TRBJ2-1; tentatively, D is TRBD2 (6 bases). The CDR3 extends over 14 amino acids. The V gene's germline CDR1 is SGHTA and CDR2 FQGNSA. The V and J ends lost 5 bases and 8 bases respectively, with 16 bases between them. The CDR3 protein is CASSPGSLVDEQFF. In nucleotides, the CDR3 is TGTGCCAGCAGCCCCGGGAGTTTGGTCGATGAGCAGTTCTTC.

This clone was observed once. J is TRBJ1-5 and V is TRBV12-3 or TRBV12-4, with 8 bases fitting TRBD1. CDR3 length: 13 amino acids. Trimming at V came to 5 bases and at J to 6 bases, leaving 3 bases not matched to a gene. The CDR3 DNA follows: TGTGCCAGCAGTCGGACAGGGCGTCAGCCCCAGCATTTT. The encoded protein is CASSRTGRQPQHF.

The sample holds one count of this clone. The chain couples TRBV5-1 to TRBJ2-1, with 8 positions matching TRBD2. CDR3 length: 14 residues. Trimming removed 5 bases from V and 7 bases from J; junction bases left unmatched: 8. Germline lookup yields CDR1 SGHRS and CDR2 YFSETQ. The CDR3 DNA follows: TGCGCCAGCAGACGGGAGGGCCTTTGGAATGAGCAGTTCTTC. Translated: CASRREGLWNEQFF.

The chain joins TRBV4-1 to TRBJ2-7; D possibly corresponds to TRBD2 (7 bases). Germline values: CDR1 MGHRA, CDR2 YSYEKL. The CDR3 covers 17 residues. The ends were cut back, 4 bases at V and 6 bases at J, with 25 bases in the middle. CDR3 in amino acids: CASSPDGGGGHGGEQYF. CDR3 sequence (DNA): TGCGCCAGCAGCCCAGACGGTGGGGGGGGGCACGGCGGCGAGCAGTACTTC.

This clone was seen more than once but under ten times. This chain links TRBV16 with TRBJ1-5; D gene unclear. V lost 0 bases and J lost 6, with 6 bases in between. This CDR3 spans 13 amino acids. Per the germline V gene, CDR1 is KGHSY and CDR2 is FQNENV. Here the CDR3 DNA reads TGTGCCAGCAGCCAATCCCCGGGTCAGCCCCAGCATTTT. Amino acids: CASSQSPGQPQHF.

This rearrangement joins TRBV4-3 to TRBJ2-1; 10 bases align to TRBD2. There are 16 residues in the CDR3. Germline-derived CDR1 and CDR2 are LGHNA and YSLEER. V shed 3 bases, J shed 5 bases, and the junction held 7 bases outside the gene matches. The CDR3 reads CASSQAGTSEHNEQFF. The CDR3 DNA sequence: TGCGCCAGCAGCCAGGCCGGGACTAGCGAGCACAATGAGCAGTTCTTC.

CDR3 region: CASSLEAGATGELFF. The CDR3 DNA follows: TGTGCCAGCAGCTTAGAAGCGGGGGCCACCGGGGAGCTGTTTTTT. The chain has TRBV7-2 and TRBJ2-2; 8 bases line up with TRBD2. The CDR3 length is 15 residues. The germline CDR1 and CDR2 sequences are SGHTA and FQGNSA. V trimming: 1 base; J trimming: 4 bases; junction bases outside the gene matches: 2.

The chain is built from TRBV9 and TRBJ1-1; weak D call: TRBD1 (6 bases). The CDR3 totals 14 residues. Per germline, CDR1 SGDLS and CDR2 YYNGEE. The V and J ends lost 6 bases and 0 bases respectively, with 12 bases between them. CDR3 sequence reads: CASTQGPVNTEAFF. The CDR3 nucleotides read TGTGCCAGCACCCAGGGGCCAGTGAACACTGAAGCTTTCTTT.

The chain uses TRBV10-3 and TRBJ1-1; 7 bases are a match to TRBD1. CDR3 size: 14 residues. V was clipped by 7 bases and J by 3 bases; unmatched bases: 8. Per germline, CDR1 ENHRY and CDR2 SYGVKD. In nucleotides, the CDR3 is TGTGCCATCAATCGGGACAGAGGGGACACTGAAGCTTTCTTT. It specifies CAINRDRGDTEAFF.

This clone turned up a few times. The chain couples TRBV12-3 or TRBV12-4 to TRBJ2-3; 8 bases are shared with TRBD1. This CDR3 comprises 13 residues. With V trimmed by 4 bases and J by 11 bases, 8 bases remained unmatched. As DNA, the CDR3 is TGTGCCAGCAGTTCCAATGACAGGGGAGGGCAGTATTTT. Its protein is CASSSNDRGGQYF.